This is a list of T cell receptor beta chains from one sample in a study of regulatory dendritic cells for organ transplantation. Their antigens are not known. This table comes from immunoSEQ multiplex PCR, and its TCRdb copy is limited to in-frame clones, with some not included. The sample contains under 15,000 clones, about 56% of which appear only once. Source material: naive CD8+ T cells from blood cultured with dendritic cells. These receptors all stem from a human donor in good health. Each CDR3 is given with its conserved first and last residue. D genes are given only for firm matches. Only part of the rows carry a size: once, few, many, or a class if the clone is expanded.

TRBV4-1	few	13	TRBJ1-2	NA	CASSQDRTMAYTF	TGCGCCAGCAGCCAAGACAGAACGATGGCCTACACCTTC
TRBV7-2	NA	16	TRBJ2-3	TRBD2	CASSLGVGLATDTQYF	TGTGCCAGCAGCTTAGGGGTGGGACTAGCGACCGATACGCAGTATTTT
TRBV19	NA	14	TRBJ2-7	NA	CASSFLGSSYEQYF	TGTGCCAGTAGCTTTCTCGGTAGCTCCTACGAGCAGTACTTC
TRBV7-9	NA	14	TRBJ1-1	NA	CASSILQGNTEAFF	TGTGCCAGCAGCATCCTCCAGGGCAACACTGAAGCTTTCTTT
TRBV11-2	few	14	TRBJ1-5	NA	CASSPGWGNQPQHF	TGTGCCAGCAGCCCCGGGTGGGGCAATCAGCCCCAGCATTTT
TRBV7-8	few	14	TRBJ2-5	NA	CASSLATGRETQYF	TGTGCCAGCAGCTTAGCAACAGGGCGTGAGACCCAGTACTTC
TRBV29-1	NA	16	TRBJ2-4	NA	CSVEFEGVLAKNIQYF	TGCAGCGTTGAATTTGAAGGGGTACTAGCCAAAAACATTCAGTACTTC
TRBV6-5	NA	14	TRBJ2-3	NA	CASSSWSGADTQYF	TGTGCCAGCAGTTCATGGTCCGGTGCAGATACGCAGTATTTT
TRBV14	NA	17	TRBJ2-7	TRBD2	CASSQEVGLAGVYEQYF	TGTGCCAGCAGCCAAGAGGTAGGACTAGCGGGGGTCTACGAGCAGTACTTC
TRBV6-1	NA	15	TRBJ1-4	NA	CASTGRIATNEKLFF	TGTGCCAGCACGGGTAGGATTGCAACTAATGAAAAACTGTTTTTT
TRBV2	NA	11	TRBJ1-2	NA	CASRQGNGYTF	TGTGCCAGCAGACAGGGAAATGGCTACACCTTC
TRBV6-5	NA	11	TRBJ1-1	NA	CASRTGLAAFF	TGTGCCAGCAGAACAGGGTTGGCGGCTTTCTTT
TRBV7-6	NA	13	TRBJ2-1	NA	CASSYSGRDEQFF	TGTGCCAGCAGCTATAGCGGCAGGGATGAGCAGTTCTTC
TRBV2	few	13	TRBJ2-1	NA	CASSSGDYNEQFF	TGTGCCAGCAGTTCGGGGGATTACAATGAGCAGTTCTTC
TRBV5-6	NA	16	TRBJ2-3	NA	CASSLRAGQHTDTQYF	TGTGCCAGCAGCTTGAGGGCCGGACAGCACACAGATACGCAGTATTTT
TRBV7-9	NA	14	TRBJ1-1	NA	CASSLDSMNTEAFF	TGTGCCAGCAGCCTGGACAGTATGAACACTGAAGCTTTCTTT
TRBV19	once	12	TRBJ2-7	TRBD2	CASLGGAGEQYF	TGTGCCAGTCTCGGGGGGGCCGGAGAGCAGTACTTC
TRBV27	NA	14	TRBJ2-3	NA	CASSLSRLADTQYF	TGTGCCAGCAGTTTATCGAGATTGGCAGATACGCAGTATTTT
TRBV7-6	NA	16	TRBJ1-2	NA	CASSLSPGASNYGYTF	TGTGCCAGCAGCTTATCCCCTGGGGCGTCTAACTATGGCTACACCTTC
TRBV6-1	few	12	TRBJ1-2	NA	CASSETGGGYTF	TGTGCCAGCAGTGAGACGGGGGGTGGCTACACCTTC
TRBV19	NA	13	TRBJ2-7	TRBD1	CASSPGGRYEQYF	TGTGCCAGTAGTCCAGGGGGCAGGTACGAGCAGTACTTC
TRBV4-1	few	17	TRBJ2-1	NA	CASSQVGVVSSYNEQFF	TGCGCCAGCAGCCAAGTCGGGGTTGTTAGCTCCTACAATGAGCAGTTCTTC
TRBV4-3	NA	15	TRBJ1-5	NA	CASSQEIRGNQPQHF	TGCGCCAGCAGCCAAGAAATCAGGGGCAATCAGCCCCAGCATTTT
TRBV7-7	NA	15	TRBJ2-7	TRBD1	CASSVRQGDSYEQYF	TGTGCTAGCAGCGTTCGACAGGGGGACTCCTACGAGCAGTACTTC
TRBV21-1	few	15	TRBJ2-1	NA	CASTKLAGGYNEQFF	TGTGCCAGCACCAAACTAGCGGGGGGGTACAATGAGCAGTTCTTC
TRBV19	NA	16	TRBJ1-5	NA	CASSIKGDYSNQPQHF	TGTGCCAGTAGTATAAAGGGGGATTATAGCAATCAGCCCCAGCATTTT
TRBV7-9	few	16	TRBJ2-7	TRBD1	CASSQDPQGAIYEQYF	TGTGCCAGCAGCCAAGACCCACAGGGGGCAATCTACGAGCAGTACTTC
TRBV7-9	NA	15	TRBJ1-1	NA	CASSLGGPGNTEAFF	TGTGCCAGCAGCTTAGGAGGGCCGGGGAACACTGAAGCTTTCTTT
TRBV4-2	NA	14	TRBJ2-7	TRBD2	CASSQSGSSYEQYF	TGTGCCAGCAGCCAGAGCGGGAGCTCCTACGAGCAGTACTTC
TRBV7-2	NA	14	TRBJ2-7	TRBD1	CASSLLTGGDEQYF	TGTGCCAGCAGCTTATTGACAGGGGGCGACGAGCAGTACTTC
TRBV2	NA	13	TRBJ1-1	NA	CASKNRKNTEAFF	TGTGCCAGCAAGAACAGGAAGAACACTGAAGCTTTCTTT
TRBV15	few	13	TRBJ1-5	NA	CATSRGGGQPQHF	TGTGCCACCAGCAGGGGAGGGGGTCAGCCCCAGCATTTT
TRBV6-5	NA	15	TRBJ2-6	NA	CASSPRQAGANVLTF	TGTGCCAGCAGCCCCAGACAGGCCGGGGCCAACGTCCTGACTTTC
TRBV5-6	NA	13	TRBJ2-7	NA	CASSDSHPYEQYF	TGTGCCAGCAGCGACTCCCATCCTTACGAGCAGTACTTC
TRBV6-1	NA	15	TRBJ1-3	TRBD1	CAIRDRTDSGNTIYF	TGTGCCATTCGGGACAGGACTGACTCTGGAAACACCATATATTTT
TRBV25-1	NA	10	TRBJ2-7	NA	CASSGYEQYF	TGTGCCAGTTCAGGCTACGAGCAGTACTTC
TRBV11-2	few	16	TRBJ2-1	TRBD2	CASSLVPRGGQGEQFF	TGTGCCAGCAGCTTAGTCCCGCGGGGGGGCCAGGGTGAGCAGTTCTTC